The source of this TCR beta chain is a study of T-cell memory formation after mild COVID-19. The study's findings and limits: Contracting clones localized mainly to CM and EM when CD4+ and mainly to EMRA when CD8+. Day 15 to 85 contracting clones showed balanced CD4/CD8; day 15 to 37 expanders favored CD4+.

After 5'RACE with constant-segment primers, TCR alpha and TCR beta cDNA libraries carrying sample barcodes and UMIs were obtained. TCRdb used MiXCR to reprocess the 5' RACE reads, holding one entry per CDR3 protein. The table has over 25,000 distinct CDR3 sequences, 20% to 25% seen once. Ten or more counts support this clonotype. Its antigen remains unidentified. This CDR3 is 14 amino acids long. V lost 7 bases, J lost 2 bases, and 12 bases lay in between. Germline-derived CDR1 and CDR2 are ENHRY and SYGVKD. This clonotype originated in an adult who had mild COVID-19 (a few samples of this study predate the infection). Cell type and time point are not known. The chain couples TRBV10-3 to TRBJ2-1, with D possibly called TRBD1 or TRBD2 (5 bases each). Sequencing input: PBMCs or a T cell subset sorted from them (not recorded which). The chain's CDR3 is CAINGGLTYNEQFF. The DNA of the CDR3 is TGTGCCATCAATGGGGGATTGACCTACAATGAGCAGTTCTTC.